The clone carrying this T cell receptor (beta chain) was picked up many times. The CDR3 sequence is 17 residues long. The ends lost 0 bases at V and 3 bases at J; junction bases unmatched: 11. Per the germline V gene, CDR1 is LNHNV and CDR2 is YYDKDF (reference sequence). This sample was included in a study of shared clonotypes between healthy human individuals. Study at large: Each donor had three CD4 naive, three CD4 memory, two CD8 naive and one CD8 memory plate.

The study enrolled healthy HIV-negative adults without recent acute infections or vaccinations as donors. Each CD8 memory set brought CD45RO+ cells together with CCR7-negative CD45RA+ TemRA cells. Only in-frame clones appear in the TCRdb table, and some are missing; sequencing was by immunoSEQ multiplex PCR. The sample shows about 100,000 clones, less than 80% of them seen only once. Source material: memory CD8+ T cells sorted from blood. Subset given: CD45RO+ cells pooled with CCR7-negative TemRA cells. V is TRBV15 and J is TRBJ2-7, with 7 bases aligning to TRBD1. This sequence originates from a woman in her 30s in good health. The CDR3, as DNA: TGTGCCACCAGCAGAGATCGGGTGGCAGGGGGTAACTACGAGCAGTACTTC. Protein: CATSRDRVAGGNYEQYF.